Included here is one TCR beta chain sequence, with context. Its antigen is not known. The table came from immunoSEQ multiplex PCR; TCRdb's copy has only in-frame clones and leaves some out. In the table there are a few million clones, just over 90% of which are singletons. The CDR3 is 13 residues long. J gave up 5 bases and V 3 bases, and 3 bases lay outside the gene matches. Looked up from germline, CDR1 is SNHLY and CDR2 is FYNNEI. Donors had no recently reported acute infections or vaccinations and were HIV-negative. Donors comprised only Caucasian adults living in Nashville, Tennessee. Negatively enriched CD4+ T cells were divided by CD45RA into naive and memory. The sample comes from a study of shared clonotypes between healthy human individuals. Study-wide results and caveats: Around 4.9% of naive CD4 clonotypes were shared across four donors.

The receptor's source is a man between 18 and 29 years old in good health. The V gene is TRBV2, the J gene TRBJ1-1; 7 bases line up with TRBD1. Sequences were obtained from naive CD4+ T cells sorted from blood. As to subset: CD45RA+ positively selected. The CDR3 spells CASSDTGATEAFF. The CDR3 DNA reads TGTGCCAGCAGTGATACAGGGGCGACTGAAGCTTTCTTT.